This is a list of T cell receptor beta chains from one sample in a study of T cells after somatic rescue of genetic block. Here immunoSEQ multiplex PCR was the method, and the copy in TCRdb shows in-frame clones only, minus some. This sample has about 72,000 clones, with approximately 90% found just once. Sequencing used peripheral blood mononuclear cells (PBMCs). These receptors all come from a man in his thirties or forties. The CDR3 runs from the conserved cysteine through the conserved F or W. The D gene is left open where the match is weak. Clone size is shown for a subset of rows, as once, few, many or a class of expanded clone.

D gene | clone size | J gene | V gene | CDR3 DNA | CDR3 protein
. | . | TRBJ2-7 | TRBV19 | TGTGCCAGTAGCCCCACCGGGGGCTACGAGCAGTACTTC | CASSPTGGYEQYF
TRBD1 | . | TRBJ1-1 | TRBV7-3 | TGTGCCAGCAGCTCGCGGGACAGCGGGGGGAACACTGAAGCTTTCTTT | CASSSRDSGGNTEAFF
TRBD1 | . | TRBJ2-6 | TRBV19 | TGTGCCAGTAGTCCCCGGACAGGGGGGGAGGCTGGGGCCAACGTCCTGACTTTC | CASSPRTGGEAGANVLTF
. | . | TRBJ1-1 | TRBV6-5 | TGTGCCAGCAGTTACGATCGGCCGAACACTGAAGCTTTCTTT | CASSYDRPNTEAFF
. | . | TRBJ2-6 | TRBV7-8 | TGTGCCAGCAGCTTAGCGCGGTTACCGGCCTCTGGGGCCAACGTCCTGACTTTC | CASSLARLPASGANVLTF
. | . | TRBJ1-2 | TRBV28 | TGTGCCAGCAGTTTCGGACTGAGGGTCGGCTACACCTTC | CASSFGLRVGYTF
TRBD1 | . | TRBJ2-2 | TRBV7-3 | TGTGCCAGCAGCTTAACGGGACAGACGAACACCGGGGAGCTGTTTTTT | CASSLTGQTNTGELFF
TRBD1 | . | TRBJ2-7 | TRBV28 | TGTGCCAGCATAGGACAGGGCCCCTACGAGCAGTACTTC | CASIGQGPYEQYF
. | . | TRBJ1-4 | TRBV6-5 | TGTGCCAGCAGTTACGAACAGGGAGAAAAACTGTTTTTT | CASSYEQGEKLFF
. | . | TRBJ2-7 | TRBV30 | TGTGCCTGGGGTTCAGCCTCCTACGAGCAGTACTTC | CAWGSASYEQYF
TRBD1 | . | TRBJ2-3 | TRBV7-9 | TGTGCCAGCAGCTTAACCGGGACAGGGGGCACAGATACGCAGTATTTT | CASSLTGTGGTDTQYF
. | . | TRBJ1-6 | TRBV28 | TGTGCCAGCAGTTTCGGGGCGAGTCCTCAATCACCCCTCCACTTT | CASSFGASPQSPLHF
. | . | TRBJ2-5 | TRBV4-3 | TGCGCCAGCAGCCAAGATAGGGATGTCGAGACCCAGTACTTC | CASSQDRDVETQYF
. | . | TRBJ2-1 | TRBV29-1 | TGCAGCGCCGCGAGGTCGGGAGCGCTGATCTACGAGCAGTTCTTC | CSAARSGALIYEQFF
. | . | TRBJ2-3 | TRBV5-4 | TGTGCCAGCAGCTTGCAGGCTGGGACTGGGACGACTAGCACAGATACGCAGTATTTT | CASSLQAGTGTTSTDTQYF
. | . | TRBJ1-1 | TRBV5-1 | TGCGCCAGCAGACCCGGAGTGAACACTGAAGCTTTCTTT | CASRPGVNTEAFF
TRBD1 | . | TRBJ2-5 | TRBV10-3 | TGTGCCATCAGCGAAAGGGACAGGGATGGGGAGACCCAGTACTTC | CAISERDRDGETQYF
TRBD1 | . | TRBJ2-7 | TRBV7-9 | TGTGCCAGCAGCCCCGGACAGGGGTGGGAGCAGTACTTC | CASSPGQGWEQYF
. | . | TRBJ1-5 | TRBV28 | TGTGCCAGCAGTAAATTAAATCAGCCCCAGCATTTT | CASSKLNQPQHF
. | . | TRBJ2-5 | TRBV4-3 | TGCGCCAGCAGCCCGGAATTGACAGCGCGGGAGACCCAGTACTTC | CASSPELTARETQYF
TRBD2 | . | TRBJ2-7 | TRBV19 | TGTGCCAGTAGCATCGTATCGGGAGGGTCCGAGCAGTACTTC | CASSIVSGGSEQYF
TRBD2 | . | TRBJ2-1 | TRBV7-9 | TGTGCCAGCAGTGAAATTAGCGGGAGTCGTCTCAATGAGCAGTTCTTC | CASSEISGSRLNEQFF
. | . | TRBJ1-1 | TRBV6-6 | TGTGCCAGCAGTTACTCTTCCGTGAACACTGAAGCTTTCTTT | CASSYSSVNTEAFF
. | once | TRBJ1-1 | TRBV16 | TGTGCCAGCAGCCAAAATTCCAGGGGATTACGCACTGAAGCTTTCTTT | CASSQNSRGLRTEAFF
TRBD1 | once | TRBJ2-1 | TRBV18 | TGTGCCAGCTCACTGGACAGGGGAGTCATAGGTGAGCAGTTCTTC | CASSLDRGVIGEQFF
. | . | TRBJ2-7 | TRBV27 | TGTGCCAGCAGTTTATCCCTTACTAGTTTCTCCTACGAGCAGTACTTC | CASSLSLTSFSYEQYF
. | . | TRBJ2-1 | TRBV20-1 | TGCAGTGCTAGCCTGCTAGATGAGCAGTTCTTC | CSASLLDEQFF
. | . | TRBJ2-2 | TRBV7-3 | TGTGCCAGCAGCTTACGGGAAACCGGGGAGCTGTTTTTT | CASSLRETGELFF
. | . | TRBJ2-3 | TRBV11-3 | TGTGCCAGCAGCTTAGTTCACACAGATACGCAGTATTTT | CASSLVHTDTQYF
TRBD2 | . | TRBJ2-1 | TRBV29-1 | TGCAGCGTTGAAGATCCCGGACTAGCGGGAGACTTGGGTGGGGTTGAGCAGTTCTTC | CSVEDPGLAGDLGGVEQFF
. | . | TRBJ2-2 | TRBV5-6 | TGTGCCAGCAGCTGGACAACGAACACCGGGGAGCTGTTTTTT | CASSWTTNTGELFF
. | once | TRBJ2-3 | TRBV7-9 | TGTGCCAGCAGCCGGGTGTGGGCAGACACAGATACGCAGTATTTT | CASSRVWADTDTQYF
. | . | TRBJ2-2 | TRBV7-3 | TGTGCCAGCAGCTTACTCGGCCAGAGGGGCGGGGAGCTGTTTTTT | CASSLLGQRGGELFF
TRBD2 | . | TRBJ2-7 | TRBV10-3 | TGTGCCATCAGTCCACTGGGACTAGCGGGAGGGCTAGTCTCCTACGAGCAGTACTTC | CAISPLGLAGGLVSYEQYF
. | . | TRBJ1-5 | TRBV15 | TGTGCCACCAGTTTAAAGACAGCAGCCCTGGGGAATCAGCCCCAGCATTTT | CATSLKTAALGNQPQHF
. | . | TRBJ1-6 | TRBV9 | TGTGCCAGCAGCTCCCGAGACGGGTATAATTCACCCCTCCACTTT | CASSSRDGYNSPLHF
. | . | TRBJ2-1 | TRBV7-9 | TGTGCCAGCGGACAGCAGACAGACTACAATGAGCAGTTCTTC | CASGQQTDYNEQFF
. | . | TRBJ1-4 | TRBV5-4 | TGTGCCAGCAGCTTAGGACTGACTAATGAAAAACTGTTTTTT | CASSLGLTNEKLFF
. | . | TRBJ2-3 | TRBV2 | TGTGCCAGCAGTGACCGGGGTGATACGCAGTATTTT | CASSDRGDTQYF
. | . | TRBJ1-5 | TRBV28 | TGTGCCAGCAGCCACAATCAGCCCCAGCATTTT | CASSHNQPQHF
TRBD1 | . | TRBJ1-5 | TRBV6-1 | TGTGCCAGCAGTGAAAGGGCAGGGGGCTCTCAGCCCCAGCATTTT | CASSERAGGSQPQHF
TRBD2 | . | TRBJ2-1 | TRBV7-2 | TGTGCCAGCAGCTCCAGAATACCAAGCGGGGTTGGATACGATGAGCAGTTCTTC | CASSSRIPSGVGYDEQFF
. | . | TRBJ2-1 | TRBV2 | TGTGCCAGCAGTGACCTAGGGGACAAACGCAATGAGCAGTTCTTC | CASSDLGDKRNEQFF
TRBD2 | . | TRBJ2-7 | TRBV4-3 | TGCGCCAGCAGCCCCCTAGCGGGAGACACCTACGAGCAGTACTTC | CASSPLAGDTYEQYF
TRBD2 | . | TRBJ2-7 | TRBV6-5 | TGTGCCAGCAGTTACGCCCTGGGGGGGGTGAACGAGCAGTACTTC | CASSYALGGVNEQYF
. | . | TRBJ1-1 | TRBV27 | TGTGCCAGCAGTTTATCATCCCGGGCTGAAGCTTTCTTT | CASSLSSRAEAFF
TRBD2 | . | TRBJ2-1 | TRBV25-1 | TGTGCCAGCAGGGGCGGGGGGGCTCTGAATGAGCAGTTCTTC | CASRGGGALNEQFF
. | . | TRBJ2-7 | TRBV19 | TGTGCCAGTAAGTCTTCCGCCTTCTCCTACGAGCAGTACTTC | CASKSSAFSYEQYF
. | once | TRBJ1-5 | TRBV4-1 | TGCGCCAGCAGCCCAAAGGCAGGGTATAGCAATCAGCCCCAGCATTTT | CASSPKAGYSNQPQHF
TRBD1 | . | TRBJ1-6 | TRBV14 | TGTGCCAGCAGCCAAGATTCGCGGACAGGGGGCTCCTATAATTCACCCCTCCACTTT | CASSQDSRTGGSYNSPLHF
. | . | TRBJ1-6 | TRBV15 | TGTGCCACCAGCGGGGCGTCCTATAATTCACCCCTCCACTTT | CATSGASYNSPLHF
. | . | TRBJ1-4 | TRBV2 | TGTGCCAGCAGCGGAGGGGTTGGGAATGAAAAACTGTTTTTT | CASSGGVGNEKLFF
. | once | TRBJ1-5 | TRBV30 | TGTGCCTGCACCCCGATCGGGGGAGGCAATCAGCCCCAGCATTTT | CACTPIGGGNQPQHF
TRBD1 | . | TRBJ1-5 | TRBV18 | TGTGCCAGCTCAGACAGGGATAGCAATCAGCCCCAGCATTTT | CASSDRDSNQPQHF
TRBD2 | . | TRBJ2-3 | TRBV6-6 | TGTGCCAGCAGTTACTCGAACGGGGGGGCTCATACGCAGTATTTT | CASSYSNGGAHTQYF
TRBD1 | once | TRBJ1-5 | TRBV6-5 | TGTGCCAGCAGTTCCGGGACAGGGATTTACCCCCAGCATTTT | CASSSGTGIYPQHF
. | . | TRBJ2-7 | TRBV6-5 | TGTGCCAGCGGACTGGGGACCCCCTACGAGCAGTACTTC | CASGLGTPYEQYF
. | . | TRBJ2-7 | TRBV7-8 | TGTGCCAGCAGCCTCACGGTCGCCCTCTACGAGCAGTACTTC | CASSLTVALYEQYF
TRBD2 | . | TRBJ2-3 | TRBV4-1 | TGCGCCAGCAGCAAAGGACTAGCGGGAGATAGTACAGATACGCAGTATTTT | CASSKGLAGDSTDTQYF
. | . | TRBJ1-5 | TRBV6-5 | TGTGCCAGCAGTCTCGGTCTCGGGCGGGATCAGCCCCAGCATTTT | CASSLGLGRDQPQHF